These T cell receptor beta chains were read from a single sample in a study of T-cell memory formation after mild COVID-19. Via MiXCR, TCRdb re-called the 5' RACE reads, giving one row per CDR3 protein. The sample carries fewer than 450,000 distinct CDR3 sequences, around a fifth recorded once. The specimen was PBMCs or a T cell subset sorted from them (not recorded which). The receptors come from an adult woman who had mild COVID-19 (a few samples of this study predate the infection). Cell type and time point are not known. The CDR3 runs from the conserved cysteine through the conserved F or W. A D gene is named only where the DNA matches it firmly. Only some rows state a clone size, as once, few, many or a class for expanded clones.

V: TRBV7-9
size: -
J: TRBJ2-1
D: -
CDR3: CASSPSLANNEQFF
DNA: TGTGCCAGCAGCCCCTCACTAGCCAACAATGAGCAGTTCTTC

V: TRBV5-1
size: few
J: TRBJ2-1
D: -
CDR3: CASSFEGRNGGYNEQFF
DNA: TGCGCCAGCAGCTTCGAGGGGAGAAATGGAGGTTACAATGAGCAGTTCTTC

V: TRBV9
size: few
J: TRBJ1-1
D: -
CDR3: CASSVDRNTEAFF
DNA: TGTGCCAGCAGCGTAGACCGAAACACTGAAGCTTTCTTT

V: TRBV24-1
size: -
J: TRBJ2-1
D: TRBD2
CDR3: CATSDLASGMAHNEQFF
DNA: TGTGCCACCAGTGATTTGGCTAGCGGGATGGCCCACAATGAGCAGTTCTTC

V: TRBV5-1
size: -
J: TRBJ2-7
D: TRBD1
CDR3: CASSPPGQNYEQYF
DNA: TGCGCCAGCAGCCCCCCGGGACAGAACTACGAGCAGTACTTC

V: TRBV6-1
size: -
J: TRBJ2-1
D: -
CDR3: CASSSQRRHEQFF
DNA: TGTGCCAGCAGTAGCCAGCGTCGTCATGAGCAGTTCTTC

V: TRBV4-2
size: -
J: TRBJ2-5
D: -
CDR3: CASSQEFRGAGETQYF
DNA: TGTGCCAGCAGCCAAGAGTTCCGGGGGGCCGGGGAGACCCAGTACTTC

V: TRBV4-2
size: -
J: TRBJ1-1
D: -
CDR3: CASSLDGGNTEAFF
DNA: TGTGCCAGCAGCCTGGATGGGGGGAACACTGAAGCTTTCTTT

V: TRBV5-6
size: -
J: TRBJ2-7
D: -
CDR3: CASSLVRDGRYEQYF
DNA: TGTGCCAGCAGCTTGGTGAGGGACGGGCGCTACGAGCAGTACTTC

V: TRBV6-6
size: -
J: TRBJ1-2
D: -
CDR3: CASSYELRGPLFYGYTF
DNA: TGTGCCAGCAGTTACGAACTCCGGGGCCCGCTCTTCTATGGCTACACCTTC

V: TRBV6-1
size: few
J: TRBJ2-7
D: TRBD2
CDR3: CASSATGGYEQYF
DNA: TGTGCCAGCAGTGCTACGGGAGGCTACGAGCAGTACTTC

V: TRBV6-2/TRBV6-3
size: -
J: TRBJ2-7
D: TRBD2
CDR3: CASTIGLAEYEQYF
DNA: TGTGCCAGCACCATCGGGCTAGCGGAGTACGAGCAGTACTTC

V: TRBV20-1
size: -
J: TRBJ2-3
D: -
CDR3: CSARYDTQYF
DNA: TGCAGTGCTAGATACGATACGCAGTATTTT

V: TRBV7-7
size: -
J: TRBJ2-5
D: TRBD1
CDR3: CASSLDRGSWTQYF
DNA: TGTGCCAGCAGCTTGGACAGGGGTTCGTGGACCCAGTACTTC

V: TRBV2
size: -
J: TRBJ1-1
D: -
CDR3: CASSEERKRGNTEAFF
DNA: TGTGCCAGCAGTGAAGAAAGGAAAAGGGGGAACACTGAAGCTTTCTTT

V: TRBV7-9
size: once
J: TRBJ2-7
D: TRBD1
CDR3: CASSTTGEPNEQYF
DNA: TGTGCCAGCAGCACTACAGGGGAACCCAACGAGCAGTACTTC

V: TRBV7-6
size: -
J: TRBJ2-1
D: TRBD2
CDR3: CASSSIAGGAYNEQFF
DNA: TGTGCCAGCAGCTCCATAGCGGGAGGGGCCTACAATGAGCAGTTCTTC

V: TRBV12-3/TRBV12-4
size: -
J: TRBJ2-1
D: -
CDR3: CASSPGHKQFF
DNA: TGTGCCAGCAGTCCGGGACACAAGCAGTTCTTC

V: TRBV6-5
size: -
J: TRBJ1-6
D: -
CDR3: CASSYSKTNSPLHF
DNA: TGTGCCAGCAGTTACTCGAAGACTAATTCACCCCTCCACTTT

V: TRBV4-3
size: few
J: TRBJ2-2
D: TRBD1
CDR3: CASSPDRGGTGELFF
DNA: TGCGCCAGCAGCCCCGACAGGGGGGGCACCGGGGAGCTGTTTTTT

V: TRBV5-1
size: -
J: TRBJ2-2
D: TRBD2
CDR3: CASSFPSGSSGELFF
DNA: TGCGCCAGCAGCTTTCCTAGCGGGAGTTCCGGGGAGCTGTTTTTT

V: TRBV7-9
size: -
J: TRBJ2-3
D: -
CDR3: CASSGLRDVVSTDTQYF
DNA: TGTGCCAGCAGCGGTCTCCGGGACGTAGTTAGCACAGATACGCAGTATTTT

V: TRBV27
size: many
J: TRBJ2-1
D: TRBD2
CDR3: CASSSGTSGYNEQFF
DNA: TGTGCCAGCAGCTCCGGGACTAGCGGTTACAATGAGCAGTTCTTC

V: TRBV4-2
size: few
J: TRBJ2-4
D: TRBD1
CDR3: CASSQGDRGRKNIQYF
DNA: TGTGCCAGCAGCCAAGGGGACAGGGGGAGAAAAAACATTCAGTACTTC

V: TRBV7-8
size: few
J: TRBJ1-4
D: -
CDR3: CASSFRLGPGEKLFF
DNA: TGTGCCAGCAGCTTCCGTTTAGGCCCTGGTGAAAAACTGTTTTTT

V: TRBV7-2
size: -
J: TRBJ1-2
D: TRBD1
CDR3: CASSLTGQGPGYTF
DNA: TGTGCCAGCAGCTTAACGGGACAGGGTCCTGGCTACACCTTC

V: TRBV10-3
size: -
J: TRBJ2-7
D: -
CDR3: CAISGDSNYEQYF
DNA: TGTGCCATCAGTGGGGACTCCAACTACGAGCAGTACTTC

V: TRBV27
size: few
J: TRBJ1-1
D: -
CDR3: CASSLVIGTTGEAFF
DNA: TGTGCCAGCAGTTTAGTTATCGGGACGACTGGGGAAGCTTTCTTT

V: TRBV6-5
size: -
J: TRBJ2-5
D: -
CDR3: CASSYSGHQQETQYF
DNA: TGTGCCAGCAGTTACTCAGGGCACCAACAAGAGACCCAGTACTTC

V: TRBV20-1
size: -
J: TRBJ2-1
D: TRBD2
CDR3: CSAQGTSESNEQFF
DNA: TGCAGTGCCCAAGGGACTAGTGAGAGCAATGAGCAGTTCTTC

V: TRBV7-8
size: few
J: TRBJ2-3
D: TRBD1
CDR3: CASSSWTGGFSTDTQYF
DNA: TGTGCCAGCAGCTCTTGGACAGGGGGTTTTAGCACAGATACGCAGTATTTT

V: TRBV6-1
size: -
J: TRBJ1-6
D: -
CDR3: CASSEEGGSSYNSPLHF
DNA: TGTGCCAGCAGTGAGGAGGGCGGTAGCTCCTATAATTCACCCCTCCACTTT

V: TRBV20-1
size: -
J: TRBJ1-2
D: -
CDR3: CSASRGGYTF
DNA: TGCAGTGCTAGCAGGGGAGGCTACACCTTC

V: TRBV24-1
size: many
J: TRBJ1-1
D: -
CDR3: CATRDTGTRNTEAFF
DNA: TGTGCCACCAGAGACACCGGGACAAGGAACACTGAAGCTTTCTTT

V: TRBV5-6
size: many
J: TRBJ2-5
D: -
CDR3: CASSFRETQYF
DNA: TGTGCCAGCAGCTTTAGGGAGACCCAGTACTTC

V: TRBV7-9
size: -
J: TRBJ1-1
D: -
CDR3: CASSSRAGGNTEAFF
DNA: TGTGCCAGCAGCTCAAGGGCAGGAGGGAACACTGAAGCTTTCTTT

V: TRBV9
size: -
J: TRBJ2-2
D: -
CDR3: CASSAGVELFF
DNA: TGTGCCAGCAGCGCAGGGGTGGAGCTGTTTTTT

V: TRBV7-6
size: -
J: TRBJ2-1
D: -
CDR3: CASSLMGRDHSYNEQFF
DNA: TGTGCCAGCAGCTTAATGGGCAGGGATCACTCCTACAATGAGCAGTTCTTC

V: TRBV18
size: once
J: TRBJ1-1
D: -
CDR3: CASSPDTDHTEAFF
DNA: TGTGCCAGCTCACCGGACACCGACCACACTGAAGCTTTCTTT

V: TRBV7-2
size: few
J: TRBJ2-1
D: TRBD2
CDR3: CASSPGLAGGNEQFF
DNA: TGTGCCAGCAGCCCAGGACTAGCGGGAGGCAATGAGCAGTTCTTC

V: TRBV20-1
size: few
J: TRBJ1-2
D: -
CDR3: CSARGGDYGYTF
DNA: TGCAGTGCTAGGGGCGGAGACTATGGCTACACCTTC

V: TRBV6-2/TRBV6-3
size: -
J: TRBJ2-1
D: -
CDR3: CASRQVNTTYNEQFF
DNA: TGTGCCAGCAGGCAGGTAAACACTACCTACAATGAGCAGTTCTTC

V: TRBV19
size: few
J: TRBJ2-3
D: -
CDR3: CASSPQAGPGSGRYF
DNA: TGTGCCAGTAGTCCCCAGGCGGGACCGGGGAGCGGCCGGTATTTT

V: TRBV7-2
size: -
J: TRBJ1-4
D: -
CDR3: CASTSGGLSNEKLFF
DNA: TGTGCCAGCACCTCCGGTGGGCTGTCTAATGAAAAACTGTTTTTT

V: TRBV20-1
size: -
J: TRBJ1-2
D: -
CDR3: CSARLGGYTF
DNA: TGCAGTGCTAGACTGGGGGGCTACACCTTC

V: TRBV30
size: -
J: TRBJ1-5
D: -
CDR3: CAWSLPDGGNQPQHF
DNA: TGTGCCTGGTCCCTCCCCGACGGGGGGAATCAGCCCCAGCATTTT

V: TRBV5-5
size: many
J: TRBJ1-1
D: -
CDR3: CASSSGTPNTEAFF
DNA: TGTGCCAGCAGCTCCGGGACACCGAACACTGAAGCTTTCTTT

V: TRBV29-1
size: -
J: TRBJ2-3
D: -
CDR3: CSVEGWDGGPDTQYF
DNA: TGCAGCGTTGAAGGATGGGACGGGGGTCCAGATACGCAGTATTTT

V: TRBV12-3/TRBV12-4
size: -
J: TRBJ2-3
D: TRBD2
CDR3: CASSQGTSGGTDTQYF
DNA: TGTGCCAGCAGCCAAGGGACTAGCGGGGGCACAGATACGCAGTATTTT